These 22 T cell receptor beta chains share one sample of origin, sequenced in a study of blood T cell repertoires in COVID-19. Produced via immunoSEQ multiplex PCR; TCRdb's table is partial and in-frame only. The sample lists 200,000 to 250,000 clones; around 83% were seen once. What was sequenced was peripheral blood. These TCRs come from a man aged 45 to 65 with active or convalescent COVID-19.

Written as DNA, the CDR3 is TGTGCCTGGAGGGGGACAGGGGCTAATGAAAAACTGTTTTTT. This encodes CAWRGTGANEKLFF. This chain connects TRBV30 to TRBJ1-4, with 10 positions matching TRBD1. CDR1 and CDR2 from the germline V gene are GTSNPN and SVGIG (reference sequence). With V trimmed by 3 bases and J by 3 bases, 1 base remained unmatched. This CDR3 has 14 residues.

Written as DNA, the CDR3 is TGCAGCGTCCCCGGGGTGACCCTCTACGAGCAGTACTTC. Translating gives CSVPGVTLYEQYF. V and J are TRBV29-1 and TRBJ2-7; TRBD2 might be the D (5 bases). The CDR3 totals 13 residues. Germline CDR1 and CDR2: SQVTM and ANQGSEA. V was trimmed by 6 bases and J by 3 bases, leaving 15 bases between them.

The V and J genes are TRBV4-3 and TRBJ1-1; the D gene is possibly TRBD1 (6 bases). CDR3 length equals 15 residues. The V and J ends lost 1 base and 0 bases respectively, with 9 bases between them. Germline CDR1 is LGHNA and CDR2 is YSLEER. DNA for the CDR3: TGCGCCAGCAGCCAAGGGGGGCTGATGAACACTGAAGCTTTCTTT. Protein sequence: CASSQGGLMNTEAFF.

The V call is TRBV30, the J call TRBJ2-7; TRBD1 agrees at 10 bases. CDR1 is GTSNPN, CDR2 SVGIG, per germline (reference sequence). J gave up 6 bases and V 1 base, and 12 bases lay outside the gene matches. The CDR3 extends over 16 amino acids. The CDR3 protein is CAWSDRDRGANTEQYF. The CDR3 DNA sequence: TGTGCCTGGAGTGACCGGGACAGGGGTGCGAATACCGAGCAGTACTTC.

This clone was detected only once. The chain carries TRBV19 and TRBJ2-2; a possible D gene is TRBD2 (6 bases). The CDR3 has 15 amino acids. Germline V gene sequence: CDR1 LNHDA, CDR2 SQIVND (reference sequence). Trimming left V 7 bases short and J 1 base short, with 13 bases between. The CDR3 is CASTSWGVNTGELFF. As DNA, the CDR3 is TGTGCCAGTACCAGCTGGGGGGTGAACACCGGGGAGCTGTTTTTT.

The rearrangement joins TRBV5-1 to TRBJ2-5; D is possibly TRBD1 (6 bases). Germline V lookup: CDR1 SGHRS, CDR2 YFSETQ. CDR3 length equals 15 residues. V lost 4 bases and J lost 5, with 18 bases in between. CDR3 in amino acids: CASSVSDRDTETQYF. The CDR3 nucleotides read TGCGCCAGCAGCGTGAGCGACCGGGACACCGAGACCCAGTACTTC. The full variable domain, its missing parts supplied by reference TRBV5-1 and TRBJ2-5, is KAGVTQTPRYLIKTRGQQVTLSCSPISGHRSVSWYQQTPGQGLQFLFEYFSETQRNKGNFPGRFSGRQFSNSRSEMNVSTLELGDSALYLCASSVSDRDTETQYFGPGTRLLVL.

This sequence joins TRBV27 and TRBJ2-1, with D possibly being TRBD2 (5 bases). Germline V CDR1 and CDR2: MNHEY, SMNVEV (reference sequence). V lost 5 bases, J lost 9 bases, and 20 bases lay in between. This CDR3 region has 15 residues. CDR3 sequence: CASSPREGSQVEQFF. The DNA of the CDR3 is TGTGCCAGCAGTCCCCGGGAAGGTTCCCAGGTTGAGCAGTTCTTC.

The chain joins TRBV9 to TRBJ2-6, with D uncertain. This CDR3 comprises 15 residues. Germline-derived CDR1 and CDR2 are SGDLS and YYNGEE. CDR3 in amino acids: CATSSGGGGANVLTF. The CDR3 region has the DNA TGTGCTACGTCGTCCGGCGGTGGTGGGGCCAACGTCCTGACTTTC.

CDR3 sequence (DNA): TGTGCCAGCAGTGATCCTAGCGGGGCCTCGGGGCAGTACTTC. This encodes CASSDPSGASGQYF. The chain combines TRBV2 with TRBJ2-7; 9 positions agree with TRBD2. Unmatched junction bases numbered 9, after V lost 3 bases and J lost 9 bases. CDR1 is SNHLY and CDR2 is FYNNEI in the germline V gene. The CDR3 consists of 14 residues.

V and J are TRBV10-3 and TRBJ1-2; a possible D gene is TRBD1 (6 bases). The V end lost 7 bases, the J end lost 6 bases, and 15 bases lay between the germline ends. The CDR3 has 13 amino acids. CDR1 ENHRY and CDR2 SYGVKD come from the germline V gene. CDR3 nucleotide sequence: TGTGCCATCACTGCCGGACAGCCCAATGGCTACACCTTC. This gives the protein CAITAGQPNGYTF.

The rearrangement uses TRBV7-9 and TRBJ1-3; D is uncertain. CDR3 length: 12 amino acids. From germline, CDR1 is SEHNR and CDR2 FQNEAQ (reference sequence). With 6 bases removed from V and 1 base from J, the gap between germline ends came to 4 bases. CDR3: CASSPSGNTIYF. CDR3 DNA sequence: TGTGCCAGCAGTCCATCTGGAAACACCATATATTTT.

This clone came up once. This chain connects TRBV7-6 to TRBJ1-3; D may be TRBD1 (6 bases). Germline CDR1 is SGHVS and CDR2 is FNYEAQ. The CDR3 spans 17 residues. V lost 5 bases and J 3 bases, leaving 20 bases between the germline ends. The CDR3 loop is CASSHARGGKDGNTIYF. The CDR3 nucleotides read TGTGCCAGCAGCCACGCGAGGGGGGGCAAGGATGGAAACACCATATATTTT.

This clone was seen a single time. The V and J genes are TRBV6-6 and TRBJ2-3; TRBD2 matches 11 bases. The CDR3 sequence is 17 residues long. With 5 bases clipped from V and 2 bases from J, the junction kept 9 bases outside the gene matches. The germline CDR1 and CDR2 sequences are MNHNY and SVGAGI (reference sequence). The CDR3 sequence: CASSHILAGDNTDTQYF. The DNA of the CDR3 is TGTGCCAGCAGTCACATACTAGCGGGGGACAACACAGATACGCAGTATTTT.

J is TRBJ2-5 and V is TRBV5-5, with TRBD1 matching 8 bases. The CDR3 covers 14 residues. Per germline, CDR1 SGHKS and CDR2 YYEKEE (reference sequence). V trimming: 3 bases; J trimming: 5 bases; junction bases outside the gene matches: 6. The DNA of the CDR3 is TGTGCCAGCAGCTCCAGGGGGCTAGGGGAGACCCAGTACTTC. This translates into CASSSRGLGETQYF.

This chain joins TRBV29-1 and TRBJ1-1; D gene unclear. Germline loops: CDR1 SQVTM, CDR2 ANQGSEA. With 4 bases removed from V and 4 bases from J, the gap between germline ends came to 10 bases. The CDR3 is made up of 12 amino acids. The CDR3, as DNA: TGCAGCGTTGTGGTTAGCAGCACTGAAGCTTTCTTT. It yields the protein CSVVVSSTEAFF.

The V gene is TRBV10-3, the J gene TRBJ2-7; TRBD2 matches at 7 bases. CDR3 length equals 16 residues. Germline-derived CDR1 and CDR2 are ENHRY and SYGVKD. With 4 bases clipped from V and 4 bases from J, the junction kept 13 bases outside the gene matches. CDR3 DNA sequence: TGTGCCATCAGTGCCTCTAGCGGCAAACGACCGTACGAGCAGTACTTC. This codes for CAISASSGKRPYEQYF.

The chain joins TRBV3-1 (or the pseudogene TRBV3-2) to TRBJ2-1; 8 nucleotides agree with TRBD2. Germline V gene sequence: CDR1 LGHDT, CDR2 YNNKEL (reference sequence). The CDR3 totals 16 residues. Unmatched junction bases numbered 9, after V lost 0 bases and J lost 8 bases. CDR3 sequence (DNA): TGTGCCAGCAGCCAAGATGCCGAGCGGGAGACCGATGAGCAGTTCTTC. It is translated as CASSQDAERETDEQFF.

The V call is TRBV28, the J call TRBJ1-2, with D perhaps TRBD1 (5 bases). The CDR3 totals 14 residues. Deletions cut 3 bases from V and 7 bases from J, with 15 bases between. Germline V gene lookup returns CDR1 MDHEN and CDR2 SYDVKM. DNA of the CDR3: TGTGCCAGCAGTTTGCGGGGGTGGATTTTTGGCTACACCTTC. Translating gives CASSLRGWIFGYTF.

This clone was detected a few times. This chain joins TRBV21-1 and TRBJ2-1; the table calls TRBD1, which could not be checked here. TRBV21-1 is tagged as a pseudogene. CDR3 length: 18 residues. The DNA of the CDR3 is TGTGCCAGCAGCATAGAGGACAGGGGGGCTGGGTCCCACAATGAGCAGTTCTTC. Protein: CASSIEDRGAGSHNEQFF.

The gene calls are TRBV7-2 and TRBJ1-1; D unclear. The CDR3 extends over 15 amino acids. Trimming removed 1 base from V and 6 bases from J, with 15 bases in between. Germline assignment: CDR1 SGHTA and CDR2 FQGNSA. The CDR3 nucleotides are TGTGCCAGCAGCTTAGTTCCGGGAGAGCACGCTGAAGCTTTCTTT. Translating gives CASSLVPGEHAEAFF.

Only a few counts were recorded for this clone. The rearrangement uses TRBV30 and TRBJ1-6; 7 nucleotides agree with TRBD1. The germline V gene encodes CDR1 GTSNPN and CDR2 SVGIG (reference sequence). The length of the CDR3 is 13 residues. The V segment lost 3 bases and the J segment 8 bases; nucleotides outside the gene matches: 4. In nucleotides, the CDR3 is TGTGCCTGGAGGACAGGGTGGGATTCACCCCTCCACTTT. Its protein product is CAWRTGWDSPLHF.

V is TRBV9 and J is TRBJ2-1, with unresolved D. The CDR3 loop spans 16 amino acids. Germline lookup yields CDR1 SGDLS and CDR2 YYNGEE. The V end lost 0 bases, the J end lost 8 bases, and 18 bases lay between the germline ends. The CDR3 loop is CASSVVGGTIGDEQFF. The CDR3, as DNA: TGTGCCAGCAGCGTAGTAGGCGGAACGATTGGAGATGAGCAGTTCTTC.